What follows describes a single TCR beta chain. Germline assignment: CDR1 WSHSY and CDR2 SAAADI. J gave up 0 bases and V 6 bases, and 3 bases lay outside the gene matches. The CDR3 is 16 residues long. This entry belongs to a study of patients and donors after allogeneic stem cell transplantation. TCRdb re-derived calls from the RT-PCR reads in MiXCR, one entry per CDR3 protein. The data contain some 880,000 distinct CDR3 sequences, about 20% of them singletons. The rearrangement links TRBV10-2 to TRBJ2-2, with 11 bases that match TRBD2. This clonotype was sampled from a human donor who was either an allogeneic HSCT recipient or a stem cell or donor lymphocyte infusion donor (not recorded which). It is not recorded whose cells these are; they may come from a transplant donor. The sequenced sample was blood, either unsorted or a sorted T cell fraction (not recorded which). Here the CDR3 DNA reads TGCGCCAGCAGGGAGACTAGCGGGGCGAACACCGGGGAGCTGTTTTTT. Translation gives CASRETSGANTGELFF.